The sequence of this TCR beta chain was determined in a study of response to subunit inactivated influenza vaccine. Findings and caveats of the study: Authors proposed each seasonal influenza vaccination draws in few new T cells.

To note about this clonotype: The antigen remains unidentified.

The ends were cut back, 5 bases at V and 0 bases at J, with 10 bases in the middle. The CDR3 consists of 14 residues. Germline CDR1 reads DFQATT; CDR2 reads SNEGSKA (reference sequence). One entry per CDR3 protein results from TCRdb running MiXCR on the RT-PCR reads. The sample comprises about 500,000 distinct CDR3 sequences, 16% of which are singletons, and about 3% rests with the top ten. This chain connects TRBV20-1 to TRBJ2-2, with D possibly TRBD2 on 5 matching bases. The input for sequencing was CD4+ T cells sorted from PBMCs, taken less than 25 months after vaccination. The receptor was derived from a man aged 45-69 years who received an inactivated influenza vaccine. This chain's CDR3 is CSAGSPANTGELFF. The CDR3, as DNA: TGCAGTGCTGGGAGCCCTGCGAACACCGGGGAGCTGTTTTTT.